These 6 T cell receptor beta chains came from one sample sequenced in a study of blood T cell repertoires in COVID-19. Assay used: immunoSEQ multiplex PCR; TCRdb lists only in-frame clones, some missing. This table holds 200,000 to 300,000 clones, under 90% found once. The material sequenced was peripheral blood. Receptors originate from a man in his 60s with acute or convalescent COVID-19.

This chain uses TRBV2 with TRBJ2-1; 12 nucleotides line up with TRBD2. V lost 4 bases to trimming and J lost 7 bases; unmatched junction nucleotides: 8. Germline values: CDR1 SNHLY, CDR2 FYNNEI. The CDR3 is 16 amino acids. CDR3 residues: CASSGASGGAANEQFF. Here the CDR3 DNA reads TGTGCCAGCAGTGGGGCTAGCGGGGGGGCGGCGAATGAGCAGTTCTTC. Together with reference TRBV2 and TRBJ2-1, the CDR3 gives the full variable domain: EPEVTQTPSHQVTQMGQEVILRCVPISNHLYFYWYRQILGQKVEFLVSFYNNEISEKSEIFDDQFSVERPDGSNFTLKIRSTKLEDSAMYFCASSGASGGAANEQFFGPGTRLTVL.

The rearrangement links TRBV6-2 or TRBV6-3 to TRBJ2-7; 8 bases align to TRBD1. V shed 5 bases, J shed 6 bases, and the junction held 3 bases outside the gene matches. Germline assignment: CDR1 MNHEY and CDR2 SVGEGT. This CDR3 region has 12 residues. CDR3 in DNA: TGTGCCAGCAGTATGACAGGGGCCGAGCAGTACTTC. Translation gives CASSMTGAEQYF.

V gene TRBV4-2 combines with J gene TRBJ1-2; D unresolved. Germline V lookup: CDR1 LGHNA, CDR2 YNFKEQ. The CDR3 extends over 15 amino acids. Trimming left V 0 bases short and J 1 base short, with 9 bases between. The CDR3 nucleotides read TGTGCCAGCAGCCAAGATCGCACAGTTAACTATGGCTACACCTTC. Protein sequence: CASSQDRTVNYGYTF.

In this sample, this clone turned up once. J is TRBJ1-2 and V is TRBV5-5; D may be TRBD1 (5 bases). The germline V gene has CDR1 SGHKS and CDR2 YYEKEE (reference sequence). V was cut by 6 bases and J by 1 base, with 16 bases left in between. The CDR3 extends over 15 amino acids. CDR3 sequence: CASKDGAGNNYGYTF. The CDR3, as DNA: TGTGCCAGCAAAGACGGAGCAGGGAATAACTATGGCTACACCTTC.

The chain uses TRBV5-1 and TRBJ1-4; the match to TRBD1 covers 8 bases. Trimming at V came to 1 base and at J to 5 bases, leaving 1 base not matched to a gene. The length of the CDR3 is 14 residues. Germline V gene sequence: CDR1 SGHRS, CDR2 YFSETQ. The CDR3 loop is CASSLTGGNEKLFF. The CDR3 nucleotides read TGCGCCAGCAGCTTGACAGGGGGGAATGAAAAACTGTTTTTT. The entire variable domain, with the rest obtained from reference TRBV5-1 and TRBJ1-4, is as follows: KAGVTQTPRYLIKTRGQQVTLSCSPISGHRSVSWYQQTPGQGLQFLFEYFSETQRNKGNFPGRFSGRQFSNSRSEMNVSTLELGDSALYLCASSLTGGNEKLFFGSGTQLSVL.

In nucleotides, the CDR3 is TGCAGCGTTGAGGTTGACAGACCGACACAGTTCTTC. It specifies CSVEVDRPTQFF. The chain joins TRBV29-1 to TRBJ2-1; D may be TRBD1 (5 bases). CDR1 is SQVTM, CDR2 ANQGSEA, per germline. The CDR3 extends over 12 amino acids. V was cut by 3 bases and J by 13 bases, with 16 bases left in between.